This T cell receptor beta chain was sequenced in a study of CD8 T cells in ankylosing spondylitis. Study-wide results and caveats: Reports say disease-linked clones showed up significantly more in matched ankylosing spondylitis synovial fluid. Seemingly distinctive of ankylosing spondylitis blood was a TCR beta motif formed by eight highly homologous variants.

Libraries of TCR beta came from quantitative 5'-RACE with molecular barcodes. Via MiXCR, TCRdb re-called the 5' RACE reads, giving one row per CDR3 protein. The sample records around 490,000 distinct CDR3 sequences, 5.3% being singletons. Looked up from germline, CDR1 is DFQATT and CDR2 is SNEGSKA (reference sequence). The trim removed 5 bases at V and 7 bases at J, leaving 8 bases unmatched. There are 14 residues in the CDR3. This clonotype came up many times. Antigen specificity is unknown. The sequence came from a male donor with ankylosing spondylitis. Sequencing input: blood, either unsorted or a sorted T cell fraction (not recorded which). The gene calls are TRBV20-1 and TRBJ2-2; 9 bases align to TRBD2. CDR3 sequence: CSASGTSMVGELFF. The CDR3 DNA sequence: TGCAGTGCTTCCGGGACTAGCATGGTCGGGGAGCTGTTTTTT.